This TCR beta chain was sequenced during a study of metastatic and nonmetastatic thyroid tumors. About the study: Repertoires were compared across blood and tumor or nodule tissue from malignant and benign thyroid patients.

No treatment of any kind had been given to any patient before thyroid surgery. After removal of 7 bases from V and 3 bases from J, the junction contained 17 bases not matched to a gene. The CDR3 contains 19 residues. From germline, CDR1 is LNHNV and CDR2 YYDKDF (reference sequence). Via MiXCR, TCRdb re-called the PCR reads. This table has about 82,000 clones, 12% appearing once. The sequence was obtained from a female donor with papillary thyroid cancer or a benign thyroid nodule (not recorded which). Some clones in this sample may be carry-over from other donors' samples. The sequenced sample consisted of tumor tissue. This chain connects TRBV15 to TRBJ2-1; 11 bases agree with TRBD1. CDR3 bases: TGTGCCACCAACCCGGGACAGGGGGGGGAGCGGGACTTCTACAATGAGCAGTTCTTC. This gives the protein CATNPGQGGERDFYNEQFF.